The clone carrying this TCR beta chain showed up many times. Antigen unknown. The data were taken from a study of CD8 T cells in ankylosing spondylitis. V lost 0 bases and J lost 4, with 3 bases in between. The CDR3 contains 11 residues. Per the germline V gene, CDR1 is SQVTM and CDR2 is ANQGSEA. Study conclusions and caveats: Disease-linked clones reportedly concentrated significantly in matched ankylosing spondylitis synovial fluid. In the blood and synovial fluid of reactive arthritis, some motif variants had been previously reported. Ankylosing spondylitis blood appeared to carry a characteristic TCR beta motif of seven to nine highly homologous variants.

TCRdb used MiXCR to reprocess the 5' RACE reads, holding one entry per CDR3 protein. The sample includes 150,000 to 200,000 distinct CDR3 sequences, around 17% of them seen just once. The sample taken for sequencing was blood, either unsorted or a sorted T cell fraction (not recorded which). The clonotype originates from a male donor with ankylosing spondylitis or in good health (not recorded which). This chain connects TRBV29-1 to TRBJ1-2; D gene unclear. The CDR3 DNA sequence: TGCAGCGTTGAAGAAGGCTATGGCTACACCTTC. Protein sequence: CSVEEGYGYTF. Full variable domain (missing parts from reference TRBV29-1 and TRBJ1-2): SAVISQKPSRDICQRGTSLTIQCQVDSQVTMMFWYRQQPGQSLTLIATANQGSEATYESGFVIDKFPISRPNLTFSTLTVSNMSPEDSSIYLCSVEEGYGYTFGSGTRLTVV.